The clone carrying this T cell receptor (beta chain) showed up many times. The antigen remains undetermined. This record comes from a study of breast tumors, draining lymph nodes, adjacent tissues. The CDR3 is made up of 15 amino acids. The V end was cut by 1 base, the J end by 5 bases, with 12 bases between. Per the germline V gene, CDR1 is MNHNS and CDR2 is SASEGT. The study, taken as a whole, reports: Tumor TCR diversity was below lymph nodes but above nontumor tissue.

Via MiXCR, TCRdb re-called the multiplex PCR reads, giving one row per CDR3 protein. The top ten hold approximately 4.3% of the sample, which has 150,000 to 200,000 distinct CDR3 sequences, roughly a third seen once. The lymph nodes were axillary draining lymph nodes from breast cancer patients. Sequencing was carried out using axillary lymph node tissue. This receptor was taken from a female donor with breast cancer. Some clones in this sample may be carry-over from other donors' samples. This sequence joins TRBV6-1 and TRBJ1-5; D call uncertain. The chain's CDR3 is CASSEGGVRDQPQHF. CDR3 DNA: TGTGCCAGCAGTGAAGGAGGAGTCAGAGATCAGCCCCAGCATTTT.